The clone carrying this TCR beta chain came up a few times. Its target is unknown. TCR alpha and TCR beta cDNA libraries with sample barcodes and UMIs came from 5'RACE using constant-segment primers. TCRdb re-called the 5' RACE reads through MiXCR, storing one row per CDR3 protein. Of over 350,000 distinct CDR3 sequences listed, roughly 26% are singletons. The sample belongs to a study of T-cell memory formation after mild COVID-19. The CDR3 runs 14 residues. Trimming took 5 bases from V and 6 from J, leaving 13 bases between them. Study findings and constraints: Pre-infection memory carried some responding clones, suggesting that cross-reactive memory joined.

This clonotype was obtained from an adult woman who had mild COVID-19 (a few samples of this study predate the infection). Cell type and time point are not known. The V gene is TRBV12-3 or TRBV12-4, the J gene TRBJ2-2; D unclear. The material sequenced was PBMCs or a T cell subset sorted from them (not recorded which). CDR3 bases: TGTGCCAGCAGTCCGCGGATCGGACCCGGGGAGCTGTTTTTT. It codes for CASSPRIGPGELFF.